This T cell receptor (beta chain) was sequenced during a study of blood T cells in healthy people across ages. The second PCR ran roughly 6 to 11 cycles with a sample-barcoded 5' primer and J-beta primers. Each CDR3 protein is one row after TCRdb ran MiXCR on the 5' RACE reads. The sample shows roughly 700,000 distinct CDR3 sequences, around half of them seen only once. There are 15 residues in the CDR3. Germline V lookup: CDR1 SGDLS, CDR2 YYNGEE. V lost 0 bases and J lost 3, with 12 bases in between. The extraction recovered at least 5.5 micrograms of total RNA per sample. The material sequenced was blood. The chain has TRBV9 and TRBJ2-5, with D tentatively TRBD1 (6 bases). This TCR was sampled from a woman aged 55-70 years in good health. CDR3: CASSVGGGVEETQYF. In nucleotides, the CDR3 is TGTGCCAGCAGCGTAGGAGGGGGAGTGGAAGAGACCCAGTACTTC.